These T cell receptor beta chains were read from a single sample in a study of cytomegalovirus exposure and HLA in healthy donors. Libraries were prepared by immunoSEQ multiplex PCR; TCRdb keeps only in-frame clonotypes and omits some of them. The table includes 90,000 to 95,000 clones, around 80% detected once. The sample comprised PBMCs. These receptors originate from a male donor in good health and CMV-seropositive. Each CDR3 is given with its conserved first and last residue. Each record gives: CDR3 DNA, CDR3 protein, CDR3 length, clone size, J gene, D gene, V gene. A D gene is named only where the DNA matches it firmly. Only part of the rows carry a size: once, few, many, or a class if the clone is expanded.

cdr3_nt: TGTGCCAGCAGTTTTCTAGAGGGAGGCAGACCGAACACCGGGGAGCTGTTTTTT; cdr3_aa: CASSFLEGGRPNTGELFF; cdr3_length: 18; clone_size: NA; j_call: TRBJ2-2; d_call: NA; v_call: TRBV27
cdr3_nt: TGTGCCAGCAACCAAAACAGGGGGCGCCTTACTCCGTACTTC; cdr3_aa: CASNQNRGRLTPYF; cdr3_length: 14; clone_size: NA; j_call: TRBJ2-7; d_call: TRBD1; v_call: TRBV6-1
cdr3_nt: TGTGCCAGCAGCCCGGGACAGGCGAACACTGAAGCTTTCTTT; cdr3_aa: CASSPGQANTEAFF; cdr3_length: 14; clone_size: NA; j_call: TRBJ1-1; d_call: TRBD1; v_call: TRBV7-2
cdr3_nt: TGCGCCAGCAGCTTGCTGCGACAGGGCACTGGAAACACCATATATTTT; cdr3_aa: CASSLLRQGTGNTIYF; cdr3_length: 16; clone_size: NA; j_call: TRBJ1-3; d_call: TRBD1; v_call: TRBV5-1
cdr3_nt: TGTGCCAGCAGGGGACAGAACTACGAGCAGTACTTC; cdr3_aa: CASRGQNYEQYF; cdr3_length: 12; clone_size: NA; j_call: TRBJ2-7; d_call: TRBD1; v_call: TRBV6-5
cdr3_nt: TGTGCCAGCAGTGCGGTCCCAGGGCAGTCGGGCTACACCTTC; cdr3_aa: CASSAVPGQSGYTF; cdr3_length: 14; clone_size: few; j_call: TRBJ1-2; d_call: NA; v_call: TRBV2
cdr3_nt: TGTGCCAGTAGTCCCGCTAGCGGGAGTAGATACGAGCAGTACTTC; cdr3_aa: CASSPASGSRYEQYF; cdr3_length: 15; clone_size: NA; j_call: TRBJ2-7; d_call: TRBD2; v_call: TRBV19
cdr3_nt: TGTGCCAGCAGCCCTAGGGGAAGGGGTAGGAAGACCCAGTACTTC; cdr3_aa: CASSPRGRGRKTQYF; cdr3_length: 15; clone_size: NA; j_call: TRBJ2-5; d_call: NA; v_call: TRBV28
cdr3_nt: TGTGCCAGTAGTGTGAGCGGGAGAGGGAACTACGAGCAGTACTTC; cdr3_aa: CASSVSGRGNYEQYF; cdr3_length: 15; clone_size: NA; j_call: TRBJ2-7; d_call: TRBD2; v_call: TRBV19
cdr3_nt: TGTGCCAGCTCGTCAGGAATTGAAGAGACCCAGTACTTC; cdr3_aa: CASSSGIEETQYF; cdr3_length: 13; clone_size: NA; j_call: TRBJ2-5; d_call: NA; v_call: TRBV18
cdr3_nt: TGTGCCAGCAGTTTATCGATCGGCAGGGATCAGCCCCAGCATTTT; cdr3_aa: CASSLSIGRDQPQHF; cdr3_length: 15; clone_size: NA; j_call: TRBJ1-5; d_call: NA; v_call: TRBV27
cdr3_nt: TGTGCCAGCAGTTTGAGTCGAGCGGCTGGAGAGACCCAGTACTTC; cdr3_aa: CASSLSRAAGETQYF; cdr3_length: 15; clone_size: once; j_call: TRBJ2-5; d_call: NA; v_call: TRBV27
cdr3_nt: TGTGCCAGCAGTTTACAGGGACAGTCAAAAAACATTCAGTACTTC; cdr3_aa: CASSLQGQSKNIQYF; cdr3_length: 15; clone_size: NA; j_call: TRBJ2-4; d_call: TRBD1; v_call: TRBV27
cdr3_nt: TGTGCCAGCAGCCTTCATTTTAGCTCCTACAATGAGCAGTTCTTC; cdr3_aa: CASSLHFSSYNEQFF; cdr3_length: 15; clone_size: NA; j_call: TRBJ2-1; d_call: NA; v_call: TRBV9
cdr3_nt: TGTGCCAGCAGCAGAGTCGCAGGGGGTAACGAAAAACTGTTTTTT; cdr3_aa: CASSRVAGGNEKLFF; cdr3_length: 15; clone_size: NA; j_call: TRBJ1-4; d_call: TRBD1; v_call: TRBV7-8
cdr3_nt: TGTGCCAGCAGTGAATTAGCCAACGGGAACTATGGCTACACCTTC; cdr3_aa: CASSELANGNYGYTF; cdr3_length: 15; clone_size: NA; j_call: TRBJ1-2; d_call: NA; v_call: TRBV2
cdr3_nt: TGTGCCTGGAGTGTACGGGGAAGCTATAATTCACCCCTCCACTTT; cdr3_aa: CAWSVRGSYNSPLHF; cdr3_length: 15; clone_size: once; j_call: TRBJ1-6; d_call: NA; v_call: TRBV30
cdr3_nt: TGTGCCAGCAGCTTTCAGGGGTTTGAGCTGTTTTTT; cdr3_aa: CASSFQGFELFF; cdr3_length: 12; clone_size: NA; j_call: TRBJ1-4; d_call: NA; v_call: TRBV11-2
cdr3_nt: TGTGCCAGTAGGCGACAGGGTAAGAACACTGAAGCTTTCTTT; cdr3_aa: CASRRQGKNTEAFF; cdr3_length: 14; clone_size: NA; j_call: TRBJ1-1; d_call: TRBD1; v_call: TRBV19
cdr3_nt: TGTGCCACCAGCAGGGATTCGGGAGCGGCCGACGAGCAGTACTTC; cdr3_aa: CATSRDSGAADEQYF; cdr3_length: 15; clone_size: NA; j_call: TRBJ2-7; d_call: NA; v_call: TRBV15
cdr3_nt: TGCGCCAGCAGCCGGCGTGGGGCCTCTGGGGCCAACGTCCTGACTTTC; cdr3_aa: CASSRRGASGANVLTF; cdr3_length: 16; clone_size: NA; j_call: TRBJ2-6; d_call: NA; v_call: TRBV5-1
cdr3_nt: TGTGCCAGCAGCTTATTCAAGACTAGCGGTAACACCGGGGAGCTGTTTTTT; cdr3_aa: CASSLFKTSGNTGELFF; cdr3_length: 17; clone_size: NA; j_call: TRBJ2-2; d_call: TRBD2; v_call: TRBV5-6
cdr3_nt: TGTGCCAGCAGCAGGCAGACAGGGTTCCACGAGCAGTACTTC; cdr3_aa: CASSRQTGFHEQYF; cdr3_length: 14; clone_size: NA; j_call: TRBJ2-7; d_call: TRBD1; v_call: TRBV11-1
cdr3_nt: TGTGCCACCAGCAGGGACAGGGGGCCTGGGAATCAGCCCCAGCATTTT; cdr3_aa: CATSRDRGPGNQPQHF; cdr3_length: 16; clone_size: NA; j_call: TRBJ1-5; d_call: TRBD1; v_call: TRBV15
cdr3_nt: TGTGCCAGCAGCTTGTTCGGTTCCACAGGGCTTAGTTACGAGCAGTACTTC; cdr3_aa: CASSLFGSTGLSYEQYF; cdr3_length: 17; clone_size: once; j_call: TRBJ2-7; d_call: NA; v_call: TRBV5-5
cdr3_nt: TGTGCCAGCAGCCAAGATTCGTCTAGCCCCTACGAGCAGTACTTC; cdr3_aa: CASSQDSSSPYEQYF; cdr3_length: 15; clone_size: once; j_call: TRBJ2-7; d_call: NA; v_call: TRBV4-2
cdr3_nt: TGTGCCAGCAGCGAACAGGGTCGGGCCATCTCCGGGGAGCTGTTTTTT; cdr3_aa: CASSEQGRAISGELFF; cdr3_length: 16; clone_size: NA; j_call: TRBJ2-2; d_call: NA; v_call: TRBV9
cdr3_nt: TGTGCCAGCAGCTCACAGGGGAGTAGTACTGCTGAGCAGTTCTTC; cdr3_aa: CASSSQGSSTAEQFF; cdr3_length: 15; clone_size: few; j_call: TRBJ2-1; d_call: TRBD1; v_call: TRBV7-9
cdr3_nt: TGCGCCAGCAGTGAGCCCGAAAAAGGGGGAGGGCTAGGCACAGATACGCAGTATTTT; cdr3_aa: CASSEPEKGGGLGTDTQYF; cdr3_length: 19; clone_size: once; j_call: TRBJ2-3; d_call: NA; v_call: TRBV10-2